This T cell receptor (beta chain) was retrieved from a study of breast tumors, draining lymph nodes, adjacent tissues. This clonotype was picked up many times. Per the germline V gene, CDR1 is SNHLY and CDR2 is FYNNEI. This CDR3 is 15 amino acids long. J was trimmed by 6 bases and V by 5 bases; bases with no gene match: 3. From the multiplex PCR reads, TCRdb called clonotypes with MiXCR, one entry per CDR3 protein. Of about 230,000 distinct CDR3 sequences listed, around 32% are singletons. The lymph nodes were axillary draining lymph nodes from breast cancer patients. The sequence came from a female donor with breast cancer. Some clones in this sample may be carry-over from other donors' samples. The rearrangement links TRBV2 to TRBJ2-1, with 14 bases lining up with TRBD2. Sequencing was carried out using axillary lymph node tissue. CDR3 region: CASSWTSGRLNEQFF. CDR3 nucleotide sequence: TGTGCCAGCAGTTGGACTAGCGGGAGGCTCAATGAGCAGTTCTTC.